Sequencing of this T cell receptor (beta chain) was carried out in a study of T cell changes during pregnancy in multiple sclerosis. Using immunoSEQ multiplex PCR, the repertoire was profiled, and TCRdb retains in-frame clones only, with some absent. Altogether 50,000 or so clones are present, about nine tenths being singletons, with the ten largest covering approximately 1.1%. CDR3 length equals 15 residues. Per germline, CDR1 SGHTA and CDR2 FQGNSA. V shed 2 bases, J shed 2 bases, and the junction held 3 bases outside the gene matches. The TCR was taken from a female donor in good health, enrolled as a control in a pregnancy study. The chain uses TRBV7-2 and TRBJ1-5, with 7 nucleotides matching TRBD1. This specimen consisted of peripheral blood, obtained after pregnancy. The CDR3 DNA follows: TGTGCCAGCAGCTTATGGCAGGGGGGCAATCAGCCCCAGCATTTT. It specifies CASSLWQGGNQPQHF. The full variable domain, its missing parts supplied by reference TRBV7-2 and TRBJ1-5, is GAGVSQSPSNKVTEKGKDVELRCDPISGHTALYWYRQSLGQGLEFLIYFQGNSAPDKSGLPSDRFSAERTGGSVSTLTIQRTQQEDSAVYLCASSLWQGGNQPQHFGDGTRLSIL.